Following are 27 T cell receptor beta chains from one sample sequenced in a study of PD-L1 blockade in urothelial cancer. The protocol was immunoSEQ multiplex PCR, while the TCRdb copy is restricted to in-frame clones and leaves out a portion. This sample yields about 86,000 clones, of which 70% to 90% are seen a single time; approximately 15% belongs to the top ten. The time point here: pretreatment peripheral blood. The sequencing used PBMCs, collected around atezolizumab (anti-PD-L1) treatment. The receptors derive from a man aged 60-69 years with urothelial cancer.

V gene TRBV7-8 combines with J gene TRBJ1-6; TRBD1 is a possible D gene (6 bases). In germline, CDR1 is SGHVS, CDR2 FQNEAQ. There are 16 residues in the CDR3. V dropped 1 base and J dropped 9 bases, with 16 bases sitting between them. For the CDR3, the DNA is TGTGCCAGCAGCTTAGGACGACAGGCCTATGGTTCACCCCTCCACTTT. It translates to CASSLGRQAYGSPLHF.

The rearrangement joins TRBV4-1 to TRBJ2-5, with D unclear. The CDR3 is 14 amino acids. Deletions cut 2 bases from V and 6 bases from J, with 13 bases between. Germline values: CDR1 MGHRA, CDR2 YSYEKL. CDR3 in DNA: TGCGCCAGCAGCCAACTGACTTTTTCACAGACCCAGTACTTC. Translating it yields CASSQLTFSQTQYF.

This clone appeared once. The V and J genes are TRBV5-1 and TRBJ1-4; D possibly corresponds to TRBD1 (6 bases). V was cut by 2 bases and J by 0 bases, with 8 bases left in between. This CDR3 contains 15 residues. Germline V CDR1 and CDR2: SGHRS, YFSETQ. The CDR3 region has the DNA TGCGCCAGCAGCTTACAGGGACCAACTAATGAAAAACTGTTTTTT. It yields the protein CASSLQGPTNEKLFF.

The chain employs TRBV2 and TRBJ1-5, with D perhaps matching TRBD1 (5 bases). Germline CDR1 and CDR2: SNHLY and FYNNEI. V lost 8 bases and J 7 bases, leaving 24 bases between the germline ends. There are 16 residues in the CDR3. In nucleotides, the CDR3 is TGTGCCAGCCAAAAGGTCTGGGGCCAGATCCCCCAGCCCCAGCATTTT. The encoded protein is CASQKVWGQIPQPQHF.

V is TRBV29-1 and J is TRBJ1-2; no clear D gene. This CDR3 contains 13 residues. V was trimmed by 7 bases and J by 3 bases, leaving 15 bases between them. Germline V lookup: CDR1 SQVTM, CDR2 ANQGSEA. The CDR3 reads CSAAPGRDYGYTF. The CDR3 region has the DNA TGCAGCGCTGCCCCCGGGAGGGACTATGGCTACACCTTC. The full variable domain, with the rest looked up from reference TRBV29-1 and TRBJ1-2, is SAVISQKPSRDICQRGTSLTIQCQVDSQVTMMFWYRQQPGQSLTLIATANQGSEATYESGFVIDKFPISRPNLTFSTLTVSNMSPEDSSIYLCSAAPGRDYGYTFGSGTRLTVV.

The chain employs TRBV9 and TRBJ1-5; 9 bases map to TRBD1. This CDR3 is 14 amino acids long. Per the germline V gene, CDR1 is SGDLS and CDR2 is YYNGEE. The trim removed 5 bases at V and 7 bases at J, leaving 7 bases unmatched. The CDR3 nucleotides are TGTGCCAGCAGTGCACAGGGGGCAGGGCAGCCCCAGCATTTT. This gives the protein CASSAQGAGQPQHF.

The J gene is TRBJ1-3, the V gene TRBV25-1, with D maybe TRBD1 (5 bases). This CDR3 has 14 residues. Trimming cost V 5 bases and J 4 bases, with 12 bases left between them. Per the germline V gene, CDR1 is MGHDK and CDR2 is SYGVNS. The CDR3 DNA reads as TGTGCCAGCAGTATAGGGGCACGGGGAAACACCATATATTTT. This encodes CASSIGARGNTIYF.

This clone has just one count. The chain joins TRBV10-3 to TRBJ2-5, with 9 bases aligning to TRBD2. CDR3 length: 16 residues. With V trimmed by 3 bases and J by 5 bases, 10 bases remained unmatched. CDR1 and CDR2 (germline): ENHRY, SYGVKD. Written as DNA, the CDR3 is TGTGCCATCAGTGATATTAGCGGGGGTCAGAGGGAGACCCAGTACTTC. Translation gives CAISDISGGQRETQYF.

The chain recombines TRBV28 with TRBJ1-2; 7 bases map to TRBD1. CDR3 size: 15 residues. With V trimmed by 7 bases and J by 3 bases, 11 bases remained unmatched. Germline CDR1 MDHEN, CDR2 SYDVKM. CDR3 in DNA: TGTGCCAGCAACAGAGGGACAGTCGAAGACTATGGCTACACCTTC. It is translated as CASNRGTVEDYGYTF.

This chain connects TRBV5-1 to TRBJ2-3, with 9 bases identical to TRBD1. The CDR3 totals 16 residues. Trimming cost V 0 bases and J 1 base; bases outside gene matches: 3. Germline V gene sequence: CDR1 SGHRS, CDR2 YFSETQ. The CDR3 DNA reads TGCGCCAGCAGCTTGGGACAGGGGGTTCGCACAGATACGCAGTATTTT. Translation gives CASSLGQGVRTDTQYF.

The chain links TRBV18 to TRBJ2-7; TRBD2 matches 7 bases. This CDR3 is 15 amino acids long. Germline assignment: CDR1 KGHSH and CDR2 LQKENI. V lost 0 bases to trimming and J lost 2 bases; unmatched junction nucleotides: 4. The CDR3 loop reads CASSPPVTSTYEQYF. For the CDR3, the DNA is TGTGCCAGCTCACCACCAGTGACTAGCACCTACGAGCAGTACTTC.

The chain combines TRBV5-1 with TRBJ1-3, with 11 bases lining up with TRBD1. V lost 4 bases and J lost 4; bases outside the gene matches: 7. CDR1 is SGHRS and CDR2 is YFSETQ in the germline V gene. The length of the CDR3 is 16 residues. The CDR3 DNA follows: TGCGCCAGCAGCGGCGGACAGGGGGCTTTAGGAAACACCATATATTTT. Translated, it gives CASSGGQGALGNTIYF.

This chain uses TRBV9 with TRBJ2-1; TRBD2 matches 10 bases. With V trimmed by 3 bases and J by 4 bases, 4 bases remained unmatched. Germline V lookup: CDR1 SGDLS, CDR2 YYNGEE. This CDR3 has 15 amino acids. CDR3 loop: CASSASGRFYNEQFF. As DNA, the CDR3 is TGTGCCAGCAGCGCTAGCGGGAGATTTTACAATGAGCAGTTCTTC.

The rearrangement links TRBV4-3 to TRBJ1-5, with D unclear. V was shortened by 0 bases and J by 2 bases, with 8 bases between the two germline ends. The CDR3 consists of 15 residues. Per the germline V gene, CDR1 is LGHNA and CDR2 is YSLEER. The CDR3 DNA follows: TGCGCCAGCAGCCAAGATATAGTAGGCAATCAGCCCCAGCATTTT. As protein: CASSQDIVGNQPQHF.

This sequence joins TRBV2 and TRBJ1-6; D gene unclear. CDR3 size: 15 residues. Germline V gene data show CDR1 as SNHLY and CDR2 as FYNNEI. V dropped 6 bases and J dropped 7 bases, with 16 bases sitting between them. CDR3 sequence (DNA): TGTGCCAGCAGCGGTTTCCATGGGCAAAATTCACCCCTCCACTTT. Protein product: CASSGFHGQNSPLHF.

The genes are TRBV2 and TRBJ1-2; perhaps TRBD1 as D (6 bases). Germline assignment: CDR1 SNHLY and CDR2 FYNNEI. The CDR3 length is 14 residues. With 7 bases removed from V and 2 bases from J, the gap between germline ends came to 14 bases. The CDR3 region is CASKVEGENYGYTF. CDR3 nucleotides: TGTGCCAGCAAAGTCGAGGGGGAGAACTATGGCTACACCTTC.

The chain has TRBV28 and TRBJ2-1; D gene unclear. The V end lost 4 bases, the J end lost 14 bases, and 15 bases lay between the germline ends. CDR1 and CDR2 (germline): MDHEN, SYDVKM. This CDR3 has 12 amino acids. CDR3 DNA: TGTGCCAGCAGTTCCCGGATTCAGGTAGAGTTCTTC. This sequence encodes CASSSRIQVEFF.

The rearrangement joins TRBV11-2 to TRBJ1-1; D ambiguous. Per germline, CDR1 SGHAT and CDR2 FQNNGV. The CDR3 is 17 amino acids. V lost 1 base and J lost 5, with 20 bases in between. The CDR3 region is CASSLGARTRVGTEAFF. As DNA, the CDR3 is TGTGCCAGCAGCTTAGGTGCAAGGACGCGGGTCGGAACTGAAGCTTTCTTT.

This chain joins TRBV7-3 and TRBJ2-2; TRBD1 matches at 11 bases. V dropped 4 bases and J dropped 7; count of bases not matched to a gene: 8. The V gene's germline CDR1 is SGHTA and CDR2 FQGTGA. CDR3 length equals 16 residues. In nucleotides, the CDR3 is TGTGCCAGCAGCTGGACAGGGGGCTTAAATGGCGGGGAGCTGTTTTTT. It translates to CASSWTGGLNGGELFF.

The chain links TRBV12-2 to TRBJ1-2; TRBD1 was called by the table and not checked on the DNA. TRBV12-2 is tagged as a pseudogene. The CDR3 is 15 amino acids. The CDR3 sequence: CASRLAGQLNYGYTF. CDR3 DNA: TGTGCAAGTCGCTTAGCGGGACAGCTCAACTATGGCTACACCTTC.

V and J are TRBV5-4 and TRBJ2-5; the D gene is possibly TRBD1 (5 bases). From germline, CDR1 is SGHNT and CDR2 YYREEE (reference sequence). The CDR3 has 13 residues. The V and J ends lost 5 bases and 2 bases respectively, with 10 bases between them. CDR3 amino acids: CASRWTPQETQYF. DNA for the CDR3: TGTGCCAGCAGATGGACACCTCAAGAGACCCAGTACTTC.

This sequence joins TRBV5-1 and TRBJ1-2, with D unclear. Trimming shortened V by 0 bases and J by 5 bases, and 11 bases separated the two germline ends. CDR1 is SGHRS, CDR2 YFSETQ, per germline. The length of the CDR3 is 14 residues. The CDR3 DNA follows: TGCGCCAGCAGCTTGGTAGGCAGCGTTTATGGCTACACCTTC. Amino acid sequence: CASSLVGSVYGYTF. The full variable domain, completed using reference TRBV5-1 and TRBJ1-2, is KAGVTQTPRYLIKTRGQQVTLSCSPISGHRSVSWYQQTPGQGLQFLFEYFSETQRNKGNFPGRFSGRQFSNSRSEMNVSTLELGDSALYLCASSLVGSVYGYTFGSGTRLTVV.

The chain uses TRBV19 and TRBJ2-1, with 7 positions matching TRBD2. This CDR3 contains 12 residues. With V trimmed by 0 bases and J by 15 bases, 5 bases remained unmatched. From germline, CDR1 is LNHDA and CDR2 SQIVND (reference sequence). The CDR3 bases are TGTGCCAGTAGTATAGAAACTAGCGCAAGGTTCTTC. It translates to CASSIETSARFF.

This clone has a single count. The V and J genes are TRBV30 and TRBJ2-1; a weak D match, TRBD1 (6 bases). Looked up from germline, CDR1 is GTSNPN and CDR2 is SVGIG (reference sequence). V was pared by 5 bases and J by 5 bases, with 13 bases between. CDR3 length: 13 amino acids. The DNA for the CDR3 is TGTGCCTGGGCTGACAGGTGGGACAATGAGCAGTTCTTC. This sequence encodes CAWADRWDNEQFF.

CDR3 nucleotides: TGTGCCAGCAGTTTTGGTGGGGGGGCTTTGAGCACCGGGGAGCTGTTTTTT. Translating it yields CASSFGGGALSTGELFF. This chain links TRBV27 with TRBJ2-2, with D possibly TRBD2 on 7 matching bases. V dropped 3 bases and J dropped 4 bases, with 18 bases sitting between them. The CDR3 has 17 residues. The V gene's germline CDR1 is MNHEY and CDR2 SMNVEV (reference sequence).

The V and J genes are TRBV15 and TRBJ2-7, with 9 bases lining up with TRBD1. The CDR3 is made up of 16 amino acids. The V and J ends lost 0 bases and 0 bases, in that order; junction bases with no gene match: 3. Germline CDR1 reads LNHNV; CDR2 reads YYDKDF (reference sequence). CDR3 DNA sequence: TGTGCCACCAGCAGAGAGACAGGGGGAGTCTCCTACGAGCAGTACTTC. Its translation: CATSRETGGVSYEQYF.

The chain combines TRBV30 with TRBJ2-1; TRBD2 might be the D (5 bases). The V and J ends lost 3 bases and 8 bases respectively, with 14 bases between them. CDR3 length: 13 residues. The V gene's germline CDR1 is GTSNPN and CDR2 SVGIG (reference sequence). The CDR3 sequence: CAWRRAAWDEQFF. CDR3 sequence (DNA): TGTGCCTGGAGGCGGGCAGCGTGGGATGAGCAGTTCTTC. The full variable domain, with the rest looked up from reference TRBV30 and TRBJ2-1, is SQTIHQWPATLVQPVGSPLSLECTVEGTSNPNLYWYRQAAGRGLQLLFYSVGIGQISSEVPQNLSASRPQDRQFILSSKKLLLSDSGFYLCAWRRAAWDEQFFGPGTRLTVL.